The following is a T cell receptor (beta chain) sequence with its context. It has no known antigen specificity. One base away there is no much larger clone; base qualities are not given. Sequencing was carried out with an Illumina NovaSeq 6000. TCR cDNA was synthesized by 5'RACE template switching, through which a universal primer site and unique molecular identifiers were introduced. Priming for cDNA synthesis came from both the TCR alpha and TCR beta constant segments. Two PCR steps were used to amplify libraries, with sample barcodes and sequencing adapters being added in the second step. Sequencing of libraries was performed on Illumina HiSeq 2500 (2x100 bp) or NovaSeq (2x150 bp). Processing in the source paper ran as follows. MIGEC handled demultiplexing of reads and collapsing into UMI consensus sequences, while MiXCR performed V(D)J alignment. Using edgeR on replicate PBMC samples, clonotypes were called vaccine-responding if FDR was below 0.01 and the log2 fold change was above 5 up to day 15. CD4 or CD8 identity was assigned to each bulk clonotype according to whether the clonotype was present at higher abundance in the sequenced CD4 repertoire or the sequenced CD8 repertoire. TCRdb reanalyzed the raw reads on its own, using fastp at Q25 for trimming and MiXCR for clone calling, and kept in-frame beta chains. Each entry is one CDR3 protein sequence, shown with its most common DNA and genes. For this entry, the V and J calls and clone size follow TCRdb and not the study's own pipeline. The sample table records roughly 400,000 distinct CDR3 sequences; roughly a sixth of these occur just once. The ten largest clones capture about a sixth of the sample.

This sample is part of a study of T cells after yellow fever vaccination (dated by TCRdb to between 2018 and 2020). Background for the entire study: The SMART-Seq v4 Ultra Low Input RNA kit was used to prepare libraries from fractions with low cell numbers. Two healthy male donors, one aged 18 to 30 and one aged 30 to 40 years, made up the cohort. Bulk PBMC replicates and cell subsets were isolated from blood drawn at multiple timepoints before and after both primary and secondary immunization. To follow T-cell clones before and after primary and booster YFV17D yellow fever vaccination, bulk TCR alpha and beta repertoires were sequenced over time.

The germline V gene specifies SGHTA as CDR1 and FQGNSA as CDR2. Including cysteine and valine, the CDR3 has 14 amino acids. Just CDR3 DNA is preserved here, 42 bases in frame from base 1. The germline V end is reduced by 5 bases and the J end by 6 bases; junction bases left unmatched: 10. The intended sense of this specimen's treatment or condition label: live attenuated yellow fever vaccine strain. At each blood-draw timepoint, two biological replicates of bulk PBMCs were obtained. A standard Ficoll-Paque protocol was used to isolate PBMCs from peripheral blood. RNA was extracted with TriZol from bulk PBMCs, CD4 and CD8 fractions, and dextramer-positive and dextramer-negative fractions. The investigation overall reported the following: A small fraction of clonotypes appeared in both the CD4 and CD8 compartments, likely as a result of convergent recombination. The study included only a couple of donors, which limits how far the findings can be generalized. Most clones expanded after primary vaccination (approximately 95% of CD4 and around 89% of CD8) were re-detected after the booster, suggesting that broad memory maintenance occurred. Compared with the primary T-cell response, the secondary T-cell response was weaker but faster, peaking on day 5 rather than day 15. Computational filtering was needed because FACS-sorted repertoires could contain abundant contaminating clonotypes from the bulk population.

The source material was PBMCs, sampled before the yellow fever booster vaccination. The V and J genes are TRBV7-2 and TRBJ2-7; 7 bases in between match TRBD1. The TCR was taken from a young man who received the YFV17D yellow fever vaccine. CDR3 protein: CASSPDRSFREQYV. The nucleotide sequence is TGTGCCAGCAGCCCGGACAGGTCATTCCGCGAGCAGTACGTC.